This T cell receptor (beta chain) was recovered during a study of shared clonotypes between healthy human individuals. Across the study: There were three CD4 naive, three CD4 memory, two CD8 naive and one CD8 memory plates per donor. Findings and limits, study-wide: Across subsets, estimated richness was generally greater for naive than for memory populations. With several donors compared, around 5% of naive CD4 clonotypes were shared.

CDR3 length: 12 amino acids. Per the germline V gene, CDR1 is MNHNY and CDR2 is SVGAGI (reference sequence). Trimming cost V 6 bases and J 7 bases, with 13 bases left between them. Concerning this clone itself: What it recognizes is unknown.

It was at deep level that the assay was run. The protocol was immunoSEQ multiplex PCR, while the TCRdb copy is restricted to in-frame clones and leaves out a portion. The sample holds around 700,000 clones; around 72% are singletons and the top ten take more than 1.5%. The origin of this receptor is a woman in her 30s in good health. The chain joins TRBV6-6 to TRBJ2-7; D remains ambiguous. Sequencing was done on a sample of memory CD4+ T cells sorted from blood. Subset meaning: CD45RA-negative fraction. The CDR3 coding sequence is TGTGCCAGCAGCCAAGCACTAAGGGAGCAGTACTTC. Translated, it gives CASSQALREQYF.